The text below deals with one T cell receptor (beta chain). The data were obtained in a study of identifying expanded T cells in peripheral blood. Per germline, CDR1 LNHDA and CDR2 SQIVND (reference sequence). The CDR3 loop spans 15 amino acids. V was cut by 7 bases and J by 0 bases, with 13 bases left in between. Measured with immunoSEQ multiplex PCR; TCRdb has only the in-frame clones, and not every one. Of 65,000 to 95,000 clones listed, 84% are singletons. The sequenced material came from blood. This receptor was taken from a person aged 18 to 69 in good health. The chain carries TRBV19 and TRBJ1-5; tentative D call: TRBD1 (6 bases). The CDR3 DNA follows: TGTGCCAGTATTAAGGACAGCCATAGCAATCAGCCCCAGCATTTT. Protein: CASIKDSHSNQPQHF.